The 5 T cell receptor beta chains given below trace back to one sample, sequenced in a study of blood T cells in healthy people across ages (dated by TCRdb to 2015 to 2017). The library was built by means of 5' RACE. Reads for this sample came from an Illumina HiSeq 2500. A second PCR of roughly 6 to 12 cycles was performed with a sample-barcoded 5' primer and a J-beta primer mix. The raw public reads went through TCRdb reprocessing: fastp at Q25, MiXCR clone calling, in-frame beta chains kept. Each CDR3 protein gets just one entry, which takes the most common genes and DNA from the rows behind it. The sample has around 670,000 distinct CDR3 sequences on record, approximately 30% of them singletons. Jointly, the top ten make up 15% to 18% of the sample. Specimen: blood. The origin of the receptors is a woman older than 75 in good health.

This clonotype was seen at least ten times. V gene TRBV4-2 combines with J gene TRBJ1-2; the match to TRBD1 covers 7 bases. The CDR3 is 15 residues long. The V gene end was trimmed by 0 bases and the J gene end by 3 bases; junction bases not matched to a gene: 4. Germline V gene data show CDR1 as LGHNA and CDR2 as YNFKEQ. The CDR3 loop is CASSQDQGEDYGYTF. The CDR3 coding sequence is TGTGCCAGCAGCCAAGATCAGGGGGAGGACTATGGCTACACCTTC.

This clonotype was recorded at least ten times. The chain employs TRBV6-5 and TRBJ1-1; D is undetermined. The V gene lost 4 bases and the J gene lost 0 bases, with 9 bases spanning the gap. Germline CDR1 is MNHEY and CDR2 is SVGAGI. This CDR3 comprises 14 residues. The CDR3 DNA reads TGTGCCAGCAGTTCCCCTCGGATGAACACTGAAGCTTTCTTT. This codes for CASSSPRMNTEAFF.

Concerning this clonotype: The junction shows a germline mismatch at one end, possibly a read error. The chain is built from TRBV30 and TRBJ2-3; D remains unclear. In germline, CDR1 is GTSNPN, CDR2 SVGIG (reference sequence). This CDR3 is built from 14 residues. This CDR3 is CARSAYASTDTQYF. Written as DNA, the CDR3 is TGTGCCCGGAGTGCGTACGCTAGCACAGATACGCAGTATTTT.

The chain has TRBV13 and TRBJ2-1, with 7 bases matching TRBD1. The CDR3 is 12 residues long. V was pared by 8 bases and J by 10 bases, with 8 bases of the junction left unmatched. CDR1 is PRHDT and CDR2 is FYEKMQ in the germline V gene (reference sequence). The CDR3: CASGRGSWEQFF. CDR3 sequence (DNA): TGTGCCAGCGGCAGGGGGTCATGGGAGCAGTTCTTC.

This clonotype appeared many times. CDR3 loop: CASSQGPRSYEQYF. The DNA for the CDR3 is TGTGCCAGCAGCCAGGGTCCTAGATCCTACGAGCAGTACTTC. V gene TRBV3-1 combines with J gene TRBJ2-7; D gene ambiguous. The CDR3 loop spans 14 amino acids. V was cut by 3 bases and J by 1 base, with 10 bases left in between. Germline values: CDR1 LGHDT, CDR2 YNNKEL (reference sequence).